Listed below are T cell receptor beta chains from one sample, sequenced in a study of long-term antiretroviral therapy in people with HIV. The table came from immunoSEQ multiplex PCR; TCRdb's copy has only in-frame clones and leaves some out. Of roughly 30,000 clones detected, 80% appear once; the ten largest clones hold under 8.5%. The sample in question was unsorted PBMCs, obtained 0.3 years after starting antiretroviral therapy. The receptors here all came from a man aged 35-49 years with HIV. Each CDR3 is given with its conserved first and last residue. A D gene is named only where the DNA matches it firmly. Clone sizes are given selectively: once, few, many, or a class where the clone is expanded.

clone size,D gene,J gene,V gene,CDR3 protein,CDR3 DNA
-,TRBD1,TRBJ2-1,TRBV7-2,CASRVGTGGGEQFF,TGTGCCAGCAGAGTCGGGACAGGGGGTGGTGAGCAGTTCTTC
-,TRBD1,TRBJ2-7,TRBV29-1,CSAGGGTGGIGSYEQYF,TGCAGCGCTGGGGGGGGGACAGGGGGCATAGGGTCCTACGAGCAGTACTTC
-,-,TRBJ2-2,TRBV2,CASSANGVSTGELFF,TGTGCCAGCAGTGCGAACGGAGTCTCCACCGGGGAGCTGTTTTTT
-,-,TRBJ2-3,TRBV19,CASSKRGGTDTQYF,TGTGCCAGTAGTAAACGGGGAGGCACAGATACGCAGTATTTT
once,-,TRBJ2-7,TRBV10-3,CAISESTGFEQYF,TGTGCCATCAGTGAAAGTACAGGGTTCGAGCAGTACTTC
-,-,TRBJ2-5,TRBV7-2,CASRLRTDAFQETQYF,TGTGCCAGCCGACTGAGAACCGACGCATTTCAAGAGACCCAGTACTTC
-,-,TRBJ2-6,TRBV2,CASSGWGAGANVLTF,TGTGCCAGCAGTGGTTGGGGGGCTGGGGCCAACGTCCTGACTTTC
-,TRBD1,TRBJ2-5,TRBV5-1,CASSIGQVQETQYF,TGCGCCAGCAGCATTGGACAGGTCCAAGAGACCCAGTACTTC
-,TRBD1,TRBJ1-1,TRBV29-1,CSVVPDRLNTEAFF,TGCAGCGTTGTACCGGACAGGTTGAACACTGAAGCTTTCTTT
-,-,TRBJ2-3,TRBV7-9,CASSLYGKSTDTQYF,TGTGCCAGCAGCTTATACGGGAAGAGCACAGATACGCAGTATTTT
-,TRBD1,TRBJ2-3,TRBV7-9,CASSSGTVGDTQYF,TGTGCCAGCAGCTCCGGGACAGTGGGAGATACGCAGTATTTT
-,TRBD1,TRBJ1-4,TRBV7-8,CASSLPGTGSKKLFF,TGTGCCAGCAGCTTACCGGGGACAGGGAGCAAAAAACTGTTTTTT
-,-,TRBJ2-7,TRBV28,CASSTLYEQYF,TGTGCCAGCAGTACCCTCTACGAGCAGTACTTC
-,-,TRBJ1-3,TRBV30,CAWSLPVGNTIYF,TGTGCCTGGAGTCTCCCGGTTGGAAACACCATATATTTT
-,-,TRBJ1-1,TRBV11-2,CASKEQGQFAEAFF,TGTGCCAGCAAAGAACAGGGTCAGTTCGCTGAAGCTTTCTTT
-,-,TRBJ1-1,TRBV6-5,CATSGGTEAFF,TGTGCCACCAGTGGGGGGACTGAAGCTTTCTTT
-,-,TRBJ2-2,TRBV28,CASSLQFGYTGELFF,TGTGCCAGCAGTCTCCAGTTTGGGTACACCGGGGAGCTGTTTTTT
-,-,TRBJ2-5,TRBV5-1,CASSLLPEETQYF,TGCGCCAGCAGCTTGCTTCCCGAAGAGACCCAGTACTTC
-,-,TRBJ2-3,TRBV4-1,CASSSSEGGDTQYF,TGCGCCAGCAGCTCCTCGGAAGGAGGAGATACGCAGTATTTT
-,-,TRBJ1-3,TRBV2,CASSVWQGSGNTIYF,TGTGCCAGCAGTGTCTGGCAGGGCTCTGGAAACACCATATATTTT